These 3 T cell receptor beta chains share one sample of origin, sequenced in a study of T cell clones after liver transplantation. The assay was immunoSEQ multiplex PCR, and TCRdb's table has in-frame clones only and misses some. The data hold about 8,900 clones, with roughly 72% observed a single time. The sample here was CD8+ T cells from blood, taken at the approximately 15-month timepoint. The source of these receptors is a human patient who received a liver transplant. Some T cells may be graft donor cells.

The rearrangement joins TRBV28 to TRBJ2-7; perhaps TRBD2 as D (8 bases). The germline V gene has CDR1 MDHEN and CDR2 SYDVKM. The V and J ends lost 10 bases and 1 base respectively, with 17 bases between them. This CDR3 has 14 residues. This CDR3 is CATGGDSPSYEQYF. CDR3 sequence (DNA): TGTGCCACCGGGGGGGACAGTCCATCCTACGAGCAGTACTTC.

The rearrangement links TRBV6-5 to TRBJ2-7; 8 positions agree with TRBD2. This CDR3 contains 14 residues. CDR1 and CDR2 (germline): MNHEY, SVGAGI. V shed 0 bases and J 2 bases; nucleotides not matched to a gene: 0. The CDR3 region has the DNA TGTGCCAGCAGTTACTCGACTAGCGCCTACGAGCAGTACGTC. As protein: CASSYSTSAYEQYV.

The rearrangement links TRBV5-6 to TRBJ2-7; no clear D gene. Trimming shortened V by 1 base and J by 6 bases, and 17 bases separated the two germline ends. CDR1 is SGHDT and CDR2 is YYEEEE in the germline V gene. This CDR3 region has 15 residues. This CDR3 reads CASSLFAKISSEQYV. CDR3 coding DNA: TGTGCCAGCAGCTTGTTCGCAAAAATTTCATCCGAGCAGTACGTC.